This T cell receptor beta chain was obtained from a study of CD8 T cells in ankylosing spondylitis. TCRdb called the 5' RACE reads again in MiXCR, with one record for every CDR3 protein. The sample has about 210,000 distinct CDR3 sequences, 7% to 8% seen once. This clonotype was recorded many times. Its antigen is as yet unknown. Study-wide findings and caveats: The study looked at matched synovial fluid samples from ankylosing spondylitis patients. Disease-linked clones were reported to be significantly enriched there. A TCR beta motif of eight or nine highly homologous variants seemed to mark ankylosing spondylitis blood.

The germline CDR1 and CDR2 sequences are SQVTM and ANQGSEA. The length of the CDR3 is 13 residues. The V gene end was trimmed by 6 bases and the J gene end by 6 bases; junction bases not matched to a gene: 6. Sample: blood, either unsorted or a sorted T cell fraction (not recorded which). The V call is TRBV29-1, the J call TRBJ2-7, with 12 positions matching TRBD1. This clonotype was obtained from a male donor with ankylosing spondylitis. The CDR3 is CSVAPGQGAEQYF. In DNA form, the CDR3 reads TGCAGCGTAGCCCCGGGACAGGGGGCCGAGCAGTACTTC.